This T cell receptor beta chain emerged from a study of cytomegalovirus exposure and HLA in healthy donors. Trimming removed 2 bases from V and 5 bases from J, with 11 bases in between. The CDR3 spans 13 residues. Germline assignment: CDR1 SGHRS and CDR2 YFSETQ. Only in-frame clones appear in the TCRdb table, and some are missing; sequencing was by immunoSEQ multiplex PCR. The sample holds some 130,000 clones, about 91% seen once. The sequencing input was PBMCs. This rearrangement joins TRBV5-1 to TRBJ2-7; D may be TRBD1 (5 bases). This receptor was identified in a woman younger than 30 in good health and CMV-seronegative. CDR3 bases: TGCGCCAGCAGCTTCCAGGGTACCGACGAGCAGTACTTC. Translation gives CASSFQGTDEQYF.